This T cell receptor (beta chain) is from a study of CD8 T cells in Susac syndrome (dated by TCRdb to about 2019). Background for the entire study: Repertoire sequencing was used to test whether CD8+ T cell activation and differentiation in Susac syndrome was antigen driven. Study-level results and caveats: The number of individuals in the TCR sequencing and HLA analysis was recognized as being relatively small.

For this clonotype: Its target antigen remains unknown. No base quality values were provided; no much bigger clone lies one nucleotide off.

RNA was extracted with the RNeasy kit and roughly 0.5 to 1 ug was reverse transcribed using random hexamers. TCR beta CDR3 regions were amplified with the immunoSEQ multiplex PCR assay covering 54 Vbeta and 13 Jbeta segments. PCR amplification bias was corrected by using a synthetic template baseline for primer optimization and computational correction. For the original study's pipeline: Reads were assigned to V, D and J genes according to IMGT and analyzed in immunoSEQ Analyzer, with only productive sequences retained. Clonality was calculated as one minus the Shannon entropy normalized by log2 of the number of productive unique sequences. Public and private clones were assessed among the 100 most prevalent clones of each patient and control. Susac-specific clones were defined as absent from healthy and MS cohorts, 850 to 1,300 published viral clones and other ImmuneACCESS disease sequences. TCRdb handled the public reads itself, with Q25 trimming in fastp and clone calling in MiXCR, and kept productive beta chains. CDR3 protein duplicates are merged, each entry listing the most common genes and DNA. V and J calls and clone size were set by TCRdb, not the authors. The sample table shows 180,000 or so distinct CDR3 sequences, and over 85% are seen once. Together, the top ten hold 0.1% of the sample.

Taken from cysteine to phenylalanine, the CDR3 has 13 residues. Here the CDR3 DNA is all that survives: 39 bases in frame from base 1. Between the V and J ends, shortened by 3 bases and 8 bases respectively, the junction contains 13 bases. The germline V gene encodes CDR1 MNHEY and CDR2 SMNVEV (reference sequence). Peripheral blood CD8+ and CD4+ T cells from healthy donors, Susac syndrome patients and multiple sclerosis patients were profiled using high-throughput TCR beta sequencing. Healthy donors were age- and sex-matched controls. Bulk CD8+ and CD4+ T cells were purified magnetically by negative isolation, whereas CD8+ TEMRA cells were enriched by FACS. Blood was drawn into EDTA tubes, processed within 24 hours, and PBMCs were isolated by density gradient centrifugation. PBMCs intended for TCR sequencing were frozen in liquid nitrogen and were later thawed in a 37 degrees C water bath. The sorted or isolated CD4+, CD8+ and CD8+ TEMRA cells had a purity of 90% or higher.

Sequencing was done on a sample of CD4+ T cells from PBMCs. The receptor was derived from a human donor in good health. The chain is made from TRBV27 and TRBJ1-2; TRBD1 might be the D gene, on 6 matching bases. The CDR3 loop reads CASSFRGAQGYTF. The DNA is as follows: TGTGCCAGCAGTTTCCGGGGGGCGCAGGGCTACACCTTC.